The 32 T cell receptor beta chains below come from one sample, sequenced in a study of cytotoxic CD8 clonotypes in ibrutinib-treated CLL. Here immunoSEQ multiplex PCR was the method, and the copy in TCRdb shows in-frame clones only, minus some. The sample has 250,000 to 350,000 clones; around 77% are singletons. The specimen was PBMCs, collected at disease progression, from a patient treated with ibrutinib. The receptors derive from a human donor with chronic lymphocytic leukemia.

The chain uses TRBV7-3 and TRBJ1-3; TRBD1 is a possible D gene (5 bases). Germline V gene lookup returns CDR1 SGHTA and CDR2 FQGTGA. V lost 4 bases and J lost 4, with 8 bases in between. The CDR3 consists of 13 residues. The CDR3 DNA reads as TGTGCCAGCAGCTCGGGACCAGGAAACACCATATATTTT. As protein: CASSSGPGNTIYF.

The V and J genes are TRBV13 and TRBJ2-5; tentatively, D is TRBD1 (6 bases). CDR1 is PRHDT and CDR2 is FYEKMQ in the germline V gene (reference sequence). The CDR3 sequence is 14 residues long. V lost 5 bases and J 3 bases, leaving 13 bases between the germline ends. For the CDR3, the DNA is TGTGCCAGCAGCCCAGGACAGCAAAAAGAGACCCAGTACTTC. Its translation: CASSPGQQKETQYF. The full variable domain, with the rest looked up from reference TRBV13 and TRBJ2-5, is AAGVIQSPRHLIKEKRETATLKCYPIPRHDTVYWYQQGPGQDPQFLISFYEKMQSDKGSIPDRFSAQQFSDYHSELNMSSLELGDSALYFCASSPGQQKETQYFGPGTRLLVL.

The chain uses TRBV19 and TRBJ2-5, with D tentatively TRBD1 (5 bases). V was clipped by 4 bases and J by 5 bases, with 20 bases between them. Germline V lookup: CDR1 LNHDA, CDR2 SQIVND (reference sequence). The CDR3 consists of 16 residues. The CDR3 nucleotides read TGTGCCAGTAGTAGACACGCCTCGCAGGGTTTCGAGACCCAGTACTTC. Protein sequence: CASSRHASQGFETQYF.

This clone came up a few times. This chain joins TRBV4-1 and TRBJ2-7, with no clear D. The germline V gene has CDR1 MGHRA and CDR2 YSYEKL. V lost 4 bases to trimming and J lost 3 bases, with 7 bases between them. This CDR3 is built from 12 residues. The CDR3, as DNA: TGCGCCAGCAGCCTTGACGGCTACGAGCAGTACTTC. Its protein product is CASSLDGYEQYF.

The V gene is TRBV7-2, the J gene TRBJ2-2; TRBD1 agrees at 7 bases. CDR1 and CDR2 from the germline V gene are SGHTA and FQGNSA. Trimming at V came to 3 bases and at J to 1 base, leaving 2 bases not matched to a gene. The CDR3 sequence is 15 residues long. The CDR3 sequence: CASSFDRVNTGELFF. DNA for the CDR3: TGTGCCAGCAGCTTTGACAGGGTGAACACCGGGGAGCTGTTTTTT. The full variable domain, rest sourced from reference TRBV7-2 and TRBJ2-2, is GAGVSQSPSNKVTEKGKDVELRCDPISGHTALYWYRQSLGQGLEFLIYFQGNSAPDKSGLPSDRFSAERTGGSVSTLTIQRTQQEDSAVYLCASSFDRVNTGELFFGEGSRLTVL.

The CDR3 loop is CASSPLPPGTGELFF. In DNA, the CDR3 is TGTGCCAGCTCACCACTACCCCCAGGCACCGGGGAGCTGTTTTTT. The chain combines TRBV18 with TRBJ2-2; D not certain. Germline lookup yields CDR1 KGHSH and CDR2 LQKENI. The CDR3 length is 15 residues. V was clipped by 1 base and J by 4 bases, with 10 bases between them.

The chain is built from TRBV6-5 and TRBJ2-3; D remains unclear. In germline, CDR1 is MNHEY, CDR2 SVGAGI. The CDR3 spans 13 residues. V was clipped by 5 bases and J by 2 bases, with 8 bases between them. DNA of the CDR3: TGTGCCAGCAGTCGATACAACACAGATACGCAGTATTTT. This sequence encodes CASSRYNTDTQYF.

This clone was seen more than once but under ten times. The rearrangement joins TRBV4-1 to TRBJ2-3; possibly TRBD2 for D (6 bases). Per germline, CDR1 MGHRA and CDR2 YSYEKL. Trimming shortened V by 0 bases and J by 2 bases, and 15 bases separated the two germline ends. This CDR3 is 17 amino acids long. The CDR3 DNA is TGCGCCAGCAGCCAAGATTGGTCTAGCGAGTACACAGATACGCAGTATTTT. Its translation: CASSQDWSSEYTDTQYF.

This sequence joins TRBV5-1 and TRBJ1-1; 8 bases align to TRBD1. Germline V gene sequence: CDR1 SGHRS, CDR2 YFSETQ. This CDR3 contains 16 residues. The V gene end was trimmed by 2 bases and the J gene end by 2 bases; junction bases not matched to a gene: 8. CDR3 region: CASSLPDRGPNTEAFF. DNA of the CDR3: TGCGCCAGCAGCTTACCCGACAGGGGTCCTAACACTGAAGCTTTCTTT.

This chain connects TRBV4-1 to TRBJ2-1, with D unresolved. There are 15 residues in the CDR3. The germline V gene encodes CDR1 MGHRA and CDR2 YSYEKL. V shed 6 bases and J shed 0 bases, with 12 bases lying between them. The CDR3 sequence: CASSFIPPSYNEQFF. In DNA, the CDR3 is TGCGCCAGCAGTTTCATCCCCCCCTCCTACAATGAGCAGTTCTTC.

The V call is TRBV9, the J call TRBJ2-1, with 13 nucleotides matching TRBD2. Germline trimming cut 0 bases from V and 7 bases from J; bases unmatched to any gene: 13. CDR1 is SGDLS and CDR2 is YYNGEE in the germline V gene. The CDR3 contains 19 residues. The chain's CDR3 is CASSVEGGWTSGSGNEQFF. CDR3 bases: TGTGCCAGCAGCGTAGAGGGGGGATGGACTAGCGGGAGCGGGAATGAGCAGTTCTTC. Combining the CDR3 with reference TRBV9 and TRBJ2-1 gives the whole variable domain DSGVTQTPKHLITATGQRVTLRCSPRSGDLSVYWYQQSLDQGLQFLIQYYNGEERAKGNILERFSAQQFPDLHSELNLSSLELGDSALYFCASSVEGGWTSGSGNEQFFGPGTRLTVL.

The V and J genes are TRBV2 and TRBJ2-7, with D hard to call. CDR3 length equals 12 residues. Per the germline V gene, CDR1 is SNHLY and CDR2 is FYNNEI. Trimming removed 6 bases from V and 3 bases from J, with 9 bases in between. CDR3 region: CASRRRYYEQYF. CDR3 nucleotides: TGTGCCAGCAGAAGACGGTACTACGAGCAGTACTTC.

The CDR3 here is CASSLGYEGGTDTQYF. The DNA of the CDR3 is TGCGCCAGCAGCTTGGGGTACGAGGGAGGCACAGATACGCAGTATTTT. The chain is built from TRBV5-1 and TRBJ2-3; a weak D match, TRBD2 (5 bases). Trimming took off 0 bases at V and 1 base at J, with 12 bases between the two ends. The germline V gene has CDR1 SGHRS and CDR2 YFSETQ. This CDR3 region has 16 residues.

The chain joins TRBV15 to TRBJ2-7, with unresolved D. There are 16 residues in the CDR3. With 5 bases removed from V and 3 bases from J, the gap between germline ends came to 20 bases. The germline V gene encodes CDR1 LNHNV and CDR2 YYDKDF (reference sequence). The CDR3 bases are TGTGCCACCAGCGCTCAACTGCCAGGCACCTTCTACGAGCAGTACTTC. The encoded protein is CATSAQLPGTFYEQYF.

The table lists this clone with a few counts. This chain links TRBV2 with TRBJ1-2; D might be TRBD1 (6 bases). V dropped 4 bases and J dropped 8 bases, with 14 bases sitting between them. The CDR3 is 13 residues long. The germline gives CDR1 SNHLY, CDR2 FYNNEI. Here the CDR3 DNA reads TGTGCCAGCAGTGTAGGGCAGGGGAAAGGCTACACCTTC. This encodes CASSVGQGKGYTF.

J is TRBJ2-1 and V is TRBV4-1; perhaps D is TRBD1 or TRBD2 (5 bases each). Germline CDR1 and CDR2: MGHRA and YSYEKL. The CDR3 runs to 16 residues. Trimming left V 2 bases short and J 2 bases short, with 13 bases between. CDR3 bases: TGCGCCAGCAGCCAAATCCCAGGGAGAGCCTACAATGAGCAGTTCTTC. This translates into CASSQIPGRAYNEQFF.

V and J are TRBV5-1 and TRBJ2-1; 9 bases match TRBD2. Trimming at V came to 1 base and at J to 10 bases, leaving 12 bases not matched to a gene. CDR3 length: 16 residues. Germline V lookup: CDR1 SGHRS, CDR2 YFSETQ. The CDR3 sequence is CASSLWRLAGAEEQFF. The CDR3 DNA reads as TGCGCCAGCAGCTTGTGGCGCTTAGCGGGAGCAGAGGAGCAGTTCTTC.

A single count supports this clone. The chain is built from TRBV7-8 and TRBJ2-5, with D perhaps assigned TRBD1 or TRBD2 (5 bases each). With 3 bases removed from V and 1 base from J, the gap between germline ends came to 6 bases. This CDR3 has 13 residues. CDR1 is SGHVS, CDR2 FQNEAQ, per germline. CDR3 amino acids: CASSLRGQETQYF. CDR3 nucleotides: TGTGCCAGCAGCTTGAGGGGCCAAGAGACCCAGTACTTC.

The rearrangement links TRBV7-3 to TRBJ2-3; no reliable D call. From germline, CDR1 is SGHTA and CDR2 FQGTGA. The CDR3 is 14 amino acids. V was cut by 0 bases and J by 4 bases, with 8 bases left in between. The chain's CDR3 is CASSLTSRPDTQYF. CDR3 coding DNA: TGTGCCAGCAGCTTAACGTCTAGACCAGATACGCAGTATTTT.

The rearrangement links TRBV11-3 to TRBJ2-1, with TRBD2 matching 8 bases. The CDR3 spans 16 residues. Germline assignment: CDR1 SGHNT and CDR2 YENEEA. The trim removed 3 bases at V and 9 bases at J, leaving 13 bases unmatched. CDR3 region: CASSFSGGISISEQFF. DNA for the CDR3: TGTGCCAGCAGCTTCAGCGGGGGAATCTCTATCAGTGAGCAGTTCTTC.

The chain links TRBV29-1 to TRBJ1-2; D remains ambiguous. The CDR3 runs to 15 residues. Trimming removed 5 bases from V and 0 bases from J, with 16 bases in between. CDR1 SQVTM and CDR2 ANQGSEA come from the germline V gene. The CDR3 DNA sequence: TGCAGCGTTCGGGCCCGATTATTATCTAACTATGGCTACACCTTC. Translated, it gives CSVRARLLSNYGYTF.

In its sample, this clone was seen once. The chain is built from TRBV7-9 and TRBJ2-7, with 12 nucleotides matching TRBD1. Germline assignment: CDR1 SEHNR and CDR2 FQNEAQ (reference sequence). V was pared by 5 bases and J by 4 bases, with 9 bases of the junction left unmatched. There are 16 residues in the CDR3. The DNA of the CDR3 is TGTGCCAGCAGCGCCAGGGTGGGACAGGGGGCTTACGAGCAGTACTTC. Protein: CASSARVGQGAYEQYF.

V gene TRBV4-3 combines with J gene TRBJ2-2; TRBD2 is a possible D gene (6 bases). The CDR3 has 17 residues. Germline lookup yields CDR1 LGHNA and CDR2 YSLEER. The V end was cut by 0 bases, the J end by 1 base, with 12 bases between. The CDR3 spells CASSQDWVGGNTGELFF. Here the CDR3 DNA reads TGCGCCAGCAGCCAAGATTGGGTGGGAGGGAACACCGGGGAGCTGTTTTTT.

The chain employs TRBV7-3 and TRBJ1-2; the D is unclear. The V gene's germline CDR1 is SGHTA and CDR2 FQGTGA. V gave up 5 bases and J gave up 5 bases, with 15 bases separating them. CDR3 length equals 14 residues. CDR3 amino acids: CASSQDGLVYGYTF. Here the CDR3 DNA reads TGTGCCAGCAGCCAGGACGGACTGGTATATGGCTACACCTTC. The full variable domain, rest sourced from reference TRBV7-3 and TRBJ1-2, is GAGVSQTPSNKVTEKGKYVELRCDPISGHTALYWYRQSLGQGPEFLIYFQGTGAADDSGLPNDRFFAVRPEGSVSTLKIQRTERGDSAVYLCASSQDGLVYGYTFGSGTRLTVV.

The rearrangement joins TRBV28 to TRBJ2-7, with 9 bases aligning to TRBD1. Unmatched junction bases numbered 8, after V lost 6 bases and J lost 2 bases. Germline CDR1 reads MDHEN; CDR2 reads SYDVKM. CDR3 size: 15 residues. CDR3 loop: CASSLGGQGPYEQYF. Written as DNA, the CDR3 is TGTGCCAGCAGCCTTGGGGGACAGGGTCCCTACGAGCAGTACTTC.

The V gene is TRBV7-2, the J gene TRBJ2-1; 7 bases align to TRBD2. In germline, CDR1 is SGHTA, CDR2 FQGNSA. The CDR3 is 18 residues long. The J segment lost 0 bases and the V segment lost 4 bases, leaving 12 bases of the junction unmatched. The CDR3: CASSSPVSGKLSYNEQFF. CDR3 sequence (DNA): TGTGCCAGCAGCTCGCCTGTGAGCGGGAAACTCTCCTACAATGAGCAGTTCTTC.

V gene TRBV7-9 combines with J gene TRBJ2-1, with a weak D call TRBD1 (6 bases). The V end was cut by 0 bases, the J end by 7 bases, with 13 bases between. The length of the CDR3 is 15 residues. Germline values: CDR1 SEHNR, CDR2 FQNEAQ (reference sequence). The CDR3 region has the DNA TGTGCCAGCAGCTTAGCGGATCTCAGGGGAAATGAGCAGTTCTTC. Translating it yields CASSLADLRGNEQFF.

The rearrangement links TRBV9 to TRBJ2-3; no definite D call. Looked up from germline, CDR1 is SGDLS and CDR2 is YYNGEE. Trimming pared 4 bases from V and 6 bases from J, leaving 9 bases between. The CDR3 is made up of 12 amino acids. The CDR3 bases are TGTGCCAGCAGCCCCCACGCTGATACGCAGTATTTT. Translated, it gives CASSPHADTQYF.

This clone showed up just a few times. The V gene is TRBV11-3, the J gene TRBJ2-2, with TRBD2 identical over 8 bases. V dropped 4 bases and J dropped 1; count of bases not matched to a gene: 5. Germline V gene data show CDR1 as SGHNT and CDR2 as YENEEA. This CDR3 contains 16 residues. CDR3 nucleotide sequence: TGTGCCAGCAGCTCACCCCGGGGGGGGAACACCGGGGAGCTGTTTTTT. Amino acids: CASSSPRGGNTGELFF.

The gene calls are TRBV6-1 and TRBJ1-1, with D perhaps TRBD1 (6 bases). V lost 5 bases and J lost 7, with 14 bases in between. The germline V gene encodes CDR1 MNHNS and CDR2 SASEGT. This CDR3 has 13 residues. CDR3 in DNA: TGTGCCAGCAGTCCTTGGGCAGGGGATGAAGCTTTCTTT. Encoded protein: CASSPWAGDEAFF.

V is TRBV27 and J is TRBJ2-3; no definite D call. Germline V gives CDR1 MNHEY, CDR2 SMNVEV (reference sequence). V was pared by 7 bases and J by 3 bases, with 14 bases between. This CDR3 is built from 14 residues. In DNA, the CDR3 is TGTGCCAGCACCACCGGAGCAGCGACAGATACGCAGTATTTT. Amino acid sequence: CASTTGAATDTQYF.

In this sample, this clone turned up a few times. DNA of the CDR3: TGTGCCAGCCCTATCACAGGGGGCCATAACTATGGCTACACCTTC. As protein: CASPITGGHNYGYTF. This chain connects TRBV7-9 to TRBJ1-2, with 9 nucleotides matching TRBD1. Trimming removed 8 bases from V and 1 base from J; junction bases left unmatched: 8. Germline CDR1 and CDR2: SEHNR and FQNEAQ (reference sequence). This CDR3 has 15 amino acids.